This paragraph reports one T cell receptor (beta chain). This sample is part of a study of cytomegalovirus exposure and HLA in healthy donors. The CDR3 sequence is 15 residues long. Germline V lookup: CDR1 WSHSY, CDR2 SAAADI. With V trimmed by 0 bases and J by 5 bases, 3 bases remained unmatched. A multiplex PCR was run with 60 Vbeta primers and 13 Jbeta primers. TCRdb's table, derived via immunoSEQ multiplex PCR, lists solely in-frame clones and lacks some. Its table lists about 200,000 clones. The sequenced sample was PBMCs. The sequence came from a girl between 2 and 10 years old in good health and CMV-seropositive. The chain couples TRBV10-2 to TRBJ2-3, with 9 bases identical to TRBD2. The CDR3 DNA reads TGCGCCAGCAGTGAGTCGTCACTAGCGGGAGATACGCAGTATTTT. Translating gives CASSESSLAGDTQYF.